The sequence of this T cell receptor beta chain was determined in a study of T cell responses to AZD1222 COVID-19 vaccine. The ends were cut back, 4 bases at V and 2 bases at J, with 17 bases in the middle. CDR1 is MGHRA and CDR2 is YSYEKL in the germline V gene. The CDR3 spans 16 residues. The repertoire was sequenced with immunoSEQ multiplex PCR; TCRdb's copy has only in-frame clones and lacks some. The table includes some 100,000 clones, roughly 87% detected once. To note about this clone: The antigen is unknown.

Whole-study results and caveats: Vaccine-associated CD4 TCRs ranged over spike, dominating at 160-218 and 743-854.

The chain uses TRBV4-1 and TRBJ1-1; D perhaps matches TRBD1 (5 bases). Specimen: peripheral blood, collected on day 0 of MenACWY control vaccination. The receptor was isolated from an adult in good health. CDR3 sequence reads: CASSRLGQALNTEAFF. CDR3 DNA sequence: TGCGCCAGCAGCCGATTGGGGCAGGCCCTTAACACTGAAGCTTTCTTT.